This T cell receptor (beta chain) appears in the sequencing data of a study of early T cells in non-severe SARS-CoV-2 infection. At the level of the study: Unsorted whole blood bulk RNA was sequenced, with unpaired chains. Findings of the study overall: Matching results from VDJdb favored anti-spike CD8 responses, leaving private and CD4 specificities undetected.

This clonotype was seen only once. The antigen is undetermined. V lost 5 bases, J lost 3 bases, and 10 bases lay in between. Germline values: CDR1 SGHTA, CDR2 FQGNSA. The CDR3 has 13 amino acids. Unique molecular identifier tags were affixed to discrete cDNA molecules. Via MiXCR, TCRdb re-called the 5' RACE reads, giving one row per CDR3 protein. The repertoire consists of about 71,000 distinct CDR3 sequences, with around 13% occurring once and the leading ten covering roughly 4.2%. This sequence joins TRBV7-2 and TRBJ2-5; the D gene could be TRBD1 or TRBD2 (5 bases each). Sequenced material: whole blood, taken at baseline. This TCR was recovered from an adult who was a healthcare worker with PCR-confirmed SARS-CoV-2 infection or an uninfected control (not recorded which). CDR3 residues: CASSPGPEETQYF. CDR3 nucleotides: TGTGCCAGCAGCCCGGGGCCTGAAGAGACCCAGTACTTC.